The T cell receptor beta chain described here comes from a study of cytomegalovirus exposure and HLA in healthy donors. After removal of 8 bases from V and 8 bases from J, the junction contained 13 bases not matched to a gene. The CDR3 is 15 residues long. Germline V CDR1 and CDR2: WNHNN, SYGVQD (reference sequence). The primer mix had 60 Vbeta and 13 Jbeta primers. This table comes from immunoSEQ multiplex PCR, and its TCRdb copy is limited to in-frame clones, with some not included. The sample lists some 110,000 clones, 65% to 80% seen once, with around 6.4% in the top ten. The receptor was isolated from a woman aged 50 to 65 in good health and CMV-seropositive. This chain joins TRBV10-1 and TRBJ2-1; TRBD2 matches at 9 bases. Sequencing used PBMCs. The CDR3 nucleotides are TGCGCCAGCTCCACCCGAGGCGGGGGGGCCTATGAGCAGTTCTTC. Translation: CASSTRGGGAYEQFF.